Here is one TCR beta chain with its context. The target antigen is unknown. Relative to the germline gene, one junction end is altered; a read error may explain this. The data belong to a study of tumor-infiltrating lymphocytes in primary liver carcinoma. Overall study findings and caveats: Less overlap was seen in tumor-adjacent and tumor-blood pairs than in tumor region pairs. Tumor samples exhibited a significantly greater top-250-clone fraction than blood samples (p = 0.039).

TCR beta cDNA was made from around 520 ng total RNA with a constant-region primer. Three nested multiplex PCR rounds, a slightly modified ARM-PCR method, built the TCR beta libraries. MiXCR, run by TCRdb on the multiplex PCR reads, gives a single entry per CDR3 protein. Among 99,000 or so distinct CDR3 sequences listed, approximately 82% were seen once. The tissue used was unsorted bulk material of 20-30 mg. RNA and DNA were co-extracted from it with the AllPrep DNA/RNA mini kit. Primary liver carcinoma in the patients was surgically resected. Every tumor yielded five separate sampled regions. The specimen was liver tumor tissue from sampling region 3. As to subset: tumor region T3, left-lateral pole. The source of this sequence is a man in his forties with primary liver carcinoma and hepatitis B virus infection.

The CDR3 DNA reads TGTACCAGTAGTTCGACAGGGGGTCCTGGAAACACCATATATTTT. Translating it yields CTSSSTGGPGNTIYF. The chain recombines TRBV28 with TRBJ1-3, with 9 bases matching TRBD1. Germline values: CDR1 MDHEN, CDR2 SYDVKM. The CDR3 sequence is 15 residues long.